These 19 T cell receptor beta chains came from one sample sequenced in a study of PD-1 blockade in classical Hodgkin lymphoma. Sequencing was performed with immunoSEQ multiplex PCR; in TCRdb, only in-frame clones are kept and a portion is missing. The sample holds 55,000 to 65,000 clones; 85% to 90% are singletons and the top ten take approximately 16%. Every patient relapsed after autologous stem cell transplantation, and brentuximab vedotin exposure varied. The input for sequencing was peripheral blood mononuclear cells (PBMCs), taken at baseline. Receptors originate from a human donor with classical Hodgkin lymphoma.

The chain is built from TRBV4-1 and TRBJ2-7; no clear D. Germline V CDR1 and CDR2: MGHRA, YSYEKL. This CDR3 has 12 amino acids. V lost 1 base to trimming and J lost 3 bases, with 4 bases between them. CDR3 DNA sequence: TGCGCCAGCAGCCAAGGCAGCTACGAGCAGTACTTC. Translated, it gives CASSQGSYEQYF.

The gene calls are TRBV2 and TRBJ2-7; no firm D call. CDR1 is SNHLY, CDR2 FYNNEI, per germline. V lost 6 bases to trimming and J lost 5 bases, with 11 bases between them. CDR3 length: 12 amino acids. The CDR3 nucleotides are TGTGCCAGCAGAGAGGTCATAAACGAGCAGTACTTC. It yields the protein CASREVINEQYF.

CDR3 amino acids: CATSRDLGGNEQFF. CDR3 DNA: TGTGCCACCAGCAGAGATCTGGGGGGCAATGAGCAGTTCTTC. The V gene is TRBV15, the J gene TRBJ2-1; tentative D call: TRBD2 (6 bases). V was cut by 0 bases and J by 6 bases, with 9 bases left in between. The CDR3 loop spans 14 amino acids. Looked up from germline, CDR1 is LNHNV and CDR2 is YYDKDF (reference sequence).

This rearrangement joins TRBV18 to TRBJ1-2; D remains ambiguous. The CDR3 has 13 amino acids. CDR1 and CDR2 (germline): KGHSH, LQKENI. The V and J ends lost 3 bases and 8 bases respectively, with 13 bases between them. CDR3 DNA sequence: TGTGCCAGCTCACCCGGGAACGCGAAAGGCTACACCTTC. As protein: CASSPGNAKGYTF.

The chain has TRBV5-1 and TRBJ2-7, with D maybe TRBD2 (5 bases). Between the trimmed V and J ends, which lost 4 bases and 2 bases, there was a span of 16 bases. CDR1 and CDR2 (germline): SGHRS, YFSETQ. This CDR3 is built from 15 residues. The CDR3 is CASSPSGGQAYEQYF. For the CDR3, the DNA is TGCGCCAGCAGCCCGAGCGGCGGGCAAGCCTACGAGCAGTACTTC.

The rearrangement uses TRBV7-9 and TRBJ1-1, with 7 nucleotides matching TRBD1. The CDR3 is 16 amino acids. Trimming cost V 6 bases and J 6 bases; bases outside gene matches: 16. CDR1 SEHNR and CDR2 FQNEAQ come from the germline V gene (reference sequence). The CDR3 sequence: CASSNDRDRFLAEAFF. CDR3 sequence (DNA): TGTGCCAGCAGTAACGACAGGGATCGCTTTCTTGCTGAAGCTTTCTTT.

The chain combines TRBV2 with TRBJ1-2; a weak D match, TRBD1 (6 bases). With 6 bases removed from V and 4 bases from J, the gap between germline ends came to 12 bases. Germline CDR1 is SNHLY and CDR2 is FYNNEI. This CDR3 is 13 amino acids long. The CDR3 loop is CASSRQALYGYTF. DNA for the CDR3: TGTGCCAGCAGCCGACAGGCTCTCTATGGCTACACCTTC.

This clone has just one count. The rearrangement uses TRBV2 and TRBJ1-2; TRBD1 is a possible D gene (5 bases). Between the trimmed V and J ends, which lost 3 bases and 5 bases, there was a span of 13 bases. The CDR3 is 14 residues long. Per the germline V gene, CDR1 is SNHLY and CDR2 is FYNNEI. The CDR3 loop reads CASSDPAGSYGYTF. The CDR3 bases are TGTGCCAGCAGTGATCCGGCAGGGAGTTATGGCTACACCTTC.

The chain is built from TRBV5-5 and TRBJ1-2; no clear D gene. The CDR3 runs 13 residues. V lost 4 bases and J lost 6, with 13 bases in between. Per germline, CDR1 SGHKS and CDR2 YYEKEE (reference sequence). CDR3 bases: TGTGCCAGCAGCGTGCCTTCGGTGAATGGCTACACCTTC. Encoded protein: CASSVPSVNGYTF.

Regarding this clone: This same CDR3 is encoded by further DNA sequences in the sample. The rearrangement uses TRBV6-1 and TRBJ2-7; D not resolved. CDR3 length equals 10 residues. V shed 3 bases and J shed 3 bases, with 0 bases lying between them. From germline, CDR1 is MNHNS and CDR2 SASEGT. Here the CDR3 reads CASSDYEQYF. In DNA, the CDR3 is TGTGCCAGCAGTGACTACGAGCAGTACTTC.

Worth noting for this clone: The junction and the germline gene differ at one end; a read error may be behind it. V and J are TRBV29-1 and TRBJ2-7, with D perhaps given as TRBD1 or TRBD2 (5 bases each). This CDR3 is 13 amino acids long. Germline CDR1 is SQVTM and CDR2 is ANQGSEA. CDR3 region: CSVGQAGRLGPDF. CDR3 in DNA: TGCAGCGTTGGCCAAGCAGGCAGGTTGGGACCGGACTTC.

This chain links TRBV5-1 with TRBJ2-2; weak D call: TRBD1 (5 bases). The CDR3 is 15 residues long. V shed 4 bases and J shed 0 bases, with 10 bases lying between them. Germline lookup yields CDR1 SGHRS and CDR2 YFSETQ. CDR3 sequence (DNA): TGCGCCAGCAGCGGAGACAGCGCGAACACCGGGGAGCTGTTTTTT. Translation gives CASSGDSANTGELFF.

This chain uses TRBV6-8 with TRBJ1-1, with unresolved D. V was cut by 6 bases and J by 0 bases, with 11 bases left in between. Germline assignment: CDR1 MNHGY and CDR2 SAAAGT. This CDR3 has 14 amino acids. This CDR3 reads CASRPAGLNTEAFF. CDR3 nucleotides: TGTGCCAGCAGACCAGCAGGACTGAACACTGAAGCTTTCTTT.

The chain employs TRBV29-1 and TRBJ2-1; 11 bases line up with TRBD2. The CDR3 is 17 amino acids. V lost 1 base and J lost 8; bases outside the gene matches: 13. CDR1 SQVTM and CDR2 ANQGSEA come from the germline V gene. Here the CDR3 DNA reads TGCAGCGTTGAAGGTCTAGCGGGGGGCCCGTTAGGATATGAGCAGTTCTTC. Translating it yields CSVEGLAGGPLGYEQFF.

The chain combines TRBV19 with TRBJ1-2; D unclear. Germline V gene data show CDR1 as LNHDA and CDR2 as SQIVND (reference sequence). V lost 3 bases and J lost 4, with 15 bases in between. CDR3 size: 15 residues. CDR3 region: CASSIGAEAPYGYTF. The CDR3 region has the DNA TGTGCCAGTAGTATTGGCGCTGAAGCCCCCTATGGCTACACCTTC.

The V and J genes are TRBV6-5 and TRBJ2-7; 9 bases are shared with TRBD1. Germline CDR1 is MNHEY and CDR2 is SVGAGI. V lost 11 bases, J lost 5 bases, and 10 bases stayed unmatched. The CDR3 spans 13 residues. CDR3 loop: CALRGTGNHEQYF. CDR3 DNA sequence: TGTGCCCTCAGGGGGACAGGGAACCACGAGCAGTACTTC.

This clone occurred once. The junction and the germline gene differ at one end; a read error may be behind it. As DNA, the CDR3 is TGTGCTAGCAGCGGAGGACTAGCTTCACAGACCCAGTACTTC. This encodes CASSGGLASQTQYF. The chain joins TRBV7-7 to TRBJ2-5, with TRBD2 matching 8 bases. The CDR3 loop spans 14 amino acids. Germline values: CDR1 SSHAT, CDR2 FNYEAQ (reference sequence). The variable domain in full, completed from reference TRBV7-7 and TRBJ2-5, reads GAGVSQSPRYKVTKRGQDVTLRCDPISSHATLYWYQQALGQGPEFLTYFNYEAQPDKSGLPSDRFSAERPEGSISTLTIQRTEQRDSAMYRCASSGGLASQTQYFGPGTRLLVL.

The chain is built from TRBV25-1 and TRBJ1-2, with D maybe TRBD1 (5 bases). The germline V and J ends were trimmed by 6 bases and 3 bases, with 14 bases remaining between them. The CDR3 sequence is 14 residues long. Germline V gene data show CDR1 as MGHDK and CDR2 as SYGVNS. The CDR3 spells CASSPLTEDYGYTF. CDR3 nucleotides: TGTGCCAGCAGCCCGTTGACAGAGGACTATGGCTACACCTTC.

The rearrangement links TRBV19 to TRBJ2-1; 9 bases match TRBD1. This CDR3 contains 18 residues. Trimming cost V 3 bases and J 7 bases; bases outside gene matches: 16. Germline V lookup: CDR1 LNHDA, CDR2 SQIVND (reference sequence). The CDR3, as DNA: TGTGCCAGTAGTATTAATTTCCGGGACAGGGACGTGCTAAATGAGCAGTTCTTC. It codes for CASSINFRDRDVLNEQFF.